This paragraph covers one TCR beta chain sequence. Deep was the level used in running the assay. In replicate PCRs of sorted subsets, about 200 ng DNA, tens of thousands of T cell genomes, was used. Using immunoSEQ multiplex PCR, the repertoire was profiled, and TCRdb retains in-frame clones only, with some absent. The sample includes about 1.1 million clones, about 84% of them seen just once. This CDR3 comprises 14 residues. Trimming took 6 bases from V and 6 from J; bases not matched to a gene: 11. Germline V gene sequence: CDR1 SEHNR, CDR2 FQNEAQ (reference sequence). This entry belongs to a study of shared clonotypes between healthy human individuals.

The sequence was obtained from a man in his late teens or twenties in good health. Some clones in this sample may be carry-over from other donors' samples. The sample consisted of memory CD4+ T cells from PBMCs. The sample's subset: CD45RA-negative fraction. This rearrangement joins TRBV7-9 to TRBJ2-7, with 7 positions matching TRBD1. CDR3 protein: CASSRRTGTIEQYF. In DNA form, the CDR3 reads TGTGCCAGCAGTCGACGGACAGGCACTATCGAGCAGTACTTC.